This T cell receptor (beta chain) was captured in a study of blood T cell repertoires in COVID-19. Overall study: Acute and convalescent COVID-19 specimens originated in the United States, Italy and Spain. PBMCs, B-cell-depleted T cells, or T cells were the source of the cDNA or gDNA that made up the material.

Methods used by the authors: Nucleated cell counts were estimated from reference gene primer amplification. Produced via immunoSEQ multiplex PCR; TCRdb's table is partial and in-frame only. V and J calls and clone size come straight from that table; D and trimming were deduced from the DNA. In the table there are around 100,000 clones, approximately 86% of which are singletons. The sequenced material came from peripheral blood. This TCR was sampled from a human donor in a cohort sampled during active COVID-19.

CDR3 DNA: TGTGCCAGCAGCCCTTATAAGGGGGCGACGAACACTGAAGCTTTCTTT. This encodes CASSPYKGATNTEAFF. This chain uses TRBV5-8 with TRBJ1-1; 7 nucleotides align to TRBD1. This CDR3 region has 16 residues. From germline, CDR1 is SGHTS and CDR2 YDEGEE. Trimming cost V 4 bases and J 1 base; bases outside gene matches: 10.